The 21 T cell receptor beta chains below all came from one sample that was sequenced in a study of CD8+ T cells in alopecia areata. RNA was isolated and reverse transcribed to cDNA, the sequencing template. The table came from immunoSEQ multiplex PCR; TCRdb's copy has only in-frame clones and leaves some out. The sample records some 120,000 clones, 40% to 55% being singletons. Material: NKG2D-low CD8+ T cells sorted from blood. The receptors here all came from a human donor with alopecia areata.

The CDR3 loop is CSVAGTGPYGYTF. The CDR3, as DNA: TGCAGCGTTGCCGGGACAGGGCCCTATGGCTACACCTTC. The rearrangement uses TRBV29-1 and TRBJ1-2, with 9 bases fitting TRBD1. Per germline, CDR1 SQVTM and CDR2 ANQGSEA. CDR3 length: 13 residues. V gave up 4 bases and J gave up 4 bases; unmatched junction bases: 4.

The chain recombines TRBV29-1 with TRBJ2-7, with D possibly matching TRBD2 (5 bases). The ends were cut back, 4 bases at V and 3 bases at J, with 7 bases in the middle. CDR3 length equals 11 residues. Germline V gives CDR1 SQVTM, CDR2 ANQGSEA. CDR3 in DNA: TGCAGCGTTGTGGCGGGCTACGAGCAGTACTTC. This codes for CSVVAGYEQYF.

To note about this clone: The sample holds other DNA sequences that translate to the same CDR3. V usage is TRBV7-9 and J usage is TRBJ2-5, with a tentative D call TRBD2 (5 bases). The germline V gene encodes CDR1 SEHNR and CDR2 FQNEAQ (reference sequence). V was clipped by 5 bases and J by 4 bases, with 8 bases between them. CDR3 length: 12 residues. CDR3 coding DNA: TGTGCCAGCAGCCTCGCGGGAGAGACCCAGTACTTC. Translating gives CASSLAGETQYF.

This clone came up a few times. The chain couples TRBV7-9 to TRBJ2-2; perhaps TRBD1 as D (6 bases). V shed 5 bases and J shed 6 bases, with 19 bases lying between them. Germline V gene data show CDR1 as SEHNR and CDR2 as FQNEAQ (reference sequence). This CDR3 contains 16 residues. The CDR3 DNA sequence: TGTGCCAGCAGCACATCCCAGGGGCGCATTTCCGGGGAGCTGTTTTTT. Its protein product is CASSTSQGRISGELFF.

V and J are TRBV4-1 and TRBJ1-6, with no clear D. This CDR3 has 13 residues. The germline gives CDR1 MGHRA, CDR2 YSYEKL. Trimming stripped 0 bases from V and 7 bases from J, with 4 bases between. The CDR3 coding sequence is TGCGCCAGCAGCCAAGATCCAAATTCACCCCTCCACTTT. Translating it yields CASSQDPNSPLHF.

This clone occurred a few times. CDR3 loop: CASSSGQSSSGANVLTF. CDR3 in DNA: TGTGCCAGCAGCTCGGGACAATCGAGCTCTGGGGCCAACGTCCTGACTTTC. This chain uses TRBV13 with TRBJ2-6; tentative D call: TRBD1 (6 bases). The germline V and J ends were trimmed by 4 bases and 0 bases, with 13 bases remaining between them. Germline-derived CDR1 and CDR2 are PRHDT and FYEKMQ (reference sequence). The CDR3 runs to 17 residues.

This clone is a singleton in its sample. The genes are TRBV20-1 and TRBJ1-1, with D perhaps TRBD1 (5 bases). V lost 1 base to trimming and J lost 6 bases, with 6 bases between them. This CDR3 has 11 residues. Germline CDR1 is DFQATT and CDR2 is SNEGSKA (reference sequence). The DNA of the CDR3 is TGCAGTGCTAGAGTGGGGCCTGAAGCTTTCTTT. Protein sequence: CSARVGPEAFF.

This sequence joins TRBV7-9 and TRBJ1-2; unclear D gene. The CDR3 sequence is 13 residues long. Trimming pared 7 bases from V and 2 bases from J, leaving 11 bases between. Germline V gene lookup returns CDR1 SEHNR and CDR2 FQNEAQ (reference sequence). The CDR3: CASIEEENYGYTF. Here the CDR3 DNA reads TGTGCCAGCATTGAAGAGGAGAACTATGGCTACACCTTC.

In this sample, this clone turned up a few times. This chain uses TRBV21-1 with TRBJ2-5. TRBV21-1 is a pseudogene locus. This CDR3 contains 14 residues. The CDR3: CASSADGLRETQYF. CDR3 DNA sequence: TGTGCCAGCAGCGCCGACGGGCTTCGAGAGACCCAGTACTTC.

J is TRBJ2-3 and V is TRBV2, with D possibly called TRBD1 or TRBD2 (5 bases each). Trimming cost V 3 bases and J 2 bases, with 15 bases left between them. This CDR3 spans 16 amino acids. Germline CDR1 and CDR2: SNHLY and FYNNEI. The CDR3 reads CASSDLSGPNTDTQYF. DNA of the CDR3: TGTGCCAGCAGTGATCTCTCGGGACCAAACACAGATACGCAGTATTTT.

The genes are TRBV2 and TRBJ1-4; D uncertain. The germline V gene has CDR1 SNHLY and CDR2 FYNNEI. Trimming took off 6 bases at V and 6 bases at J, with 20 bases between the two ends. The CDR3 is 16 residues long. In DNA, the CDR3 is TGTGCCAGCAGCCTGGTCCCGGACGGCACAGATGAAAAACTGTTTTTT. Translating gives CASSLVPDGTDEKLFF. The variable domain in full, completed from reference TRBV2 and TRBJ1-4, reads EPEVTQTPSHQVTQMGQEVILRCVPISNHLYFYWYRQILGQKVEFLVSFYNNEISEKSEIFDDQFSVERPDGSNFTLKIRSTKLEDSAMYFCASSLVPDGTDEKLFFGSGTQLSVL.

This sequence joins TRBV7-8 and TRBJ2-3; 12 bases are shared with TRBD2. Germline V gene lookup returns CDR1 SGHVS and CDR2 FQNEAQ. The CDR3 extends over 17 amino acids. The V gene end was trimmed by 5 bases and the J gene end by 3 bases; junction bases not matched to a gene: 9. The CDR3 sequence is CASSPRLAGASTDTQYF. CDR3 DNA: TGTGCCAGCAGCCCCAGACTAGCGGGAGCGAGTACAGATACGCAGTATTTT. Looking up the rest from reference TRBV7-8 and TRBJ2-3 gives the full variable domain: GAGVSQSPRYKVAKRGQDVALRCDPISGHVSLFWYQQALGQGPEFLTYFQNEAQLDKSGLPSDRFFAERPEGSVSTLKIQRTQQEDSAVYLCASSPRLAGASTDTQYFGPGTRLTVL.

The table lists this clone with a few counts. The V and J genes are TRBV29-1 and TRBJ1-2; D is undetermined. V was pared by 3 bases and J by 7 bases, with 12 bases between. The CDR3 length is 12 residues. Germline V gene sequence: CDR1 SQVTM, CDR2 ANQGSEA. The CDR3 sequence is CSVDPLESGYTF. The CDR3 DNA reads TGCAGCGTTGACCCACTTGAGAGTGGCTACACCTTC. Based on the CDR3 plus reference TRBV29-1 and TRBJ1-2, the full variable domain is SAVISQKPSRDICQRGTSLTIQCQVDSQVTMMFWYRQQPGQSLTLIATANQGSEATYESGFVIDKFPISRPNLTFSTLTVSNMSPEDSSIYLCSVDPLESGYTFGSGTRLTVV.

This chain connects TRBV25-1 to TRBJ1-2; D perhaps matches TRBD1 (6 bases). Germline values: CDR1 MGHDK, CDR2 SYGVNS. This CDR3 comprises 16 residues. V lost 2 bases and J lost 4, with 17 bases in between. CDR3 coding DNA: TGTGCCAGCAGTGAAAGGCCGGCAGGGGACCTCTATGGCTACACCTTC. This translates into CASSERPAGDLYGYTF.

This chain connects TRBV30 to TRBJ1-2, with D possibly matching TRBD1 (5 bases). CDR1 GTSNPN and CDR2 SVGIG come from the germline V gene (reference sequence). The V and J ends lost 0 bases and 8 bases respectively, with 10 bases between them. CDR3 length: 12 residues. CDR3 in DNA: TGTGCCTGGAGTGTACTGGGGGAGGGCTACACCTTC. Amino acid sequence: CAWSVLGEGYTF.

This sequence joins TRBV30 and TRBJ1-2; no clear D. This CDR3 spans 11 amino acids. CDR1 is GTSNPN, CDR2 SVGIG, per germline (reference sequence). V lost 5 bases, J lost 8 bases, and 12 bases lay in between. DNA for the CDR3: TGTGCCTGGTACTCCGGGGAAGGCTACACCTTC. Amino acids: CAWYSGEGYTF.

In this sample, this clone turned up once. V usage is TRBV30 and J usage is TRBJ2-3; 7 nucleotides align to TRBD2. The CDR3 consists of 15 residues. Germline lookup yields CDR1 GTSNPN and CDR2 SVGIG (reference sequence). The ends lost 1 base at V and 1 base at J; junction bases unmatched: 5. The CDR3 region has the DNA TGTGCCTGGAGTGCGAGCGGGGATCGCACAGATACGCAGTATTTT. Translated: CAWSASGDRTDTQYF.

This chain joins TRBV29-1 and TRBJ2-3, with 10 bases matching TRBD1. Germline CDR1 is SQVTM and CDR2 is ANQGSEA. This CDR3 contains 14 residues. Trimming at V came to 5 bases and at J to 6 bases, leaving 8 bases not matched to a gene. CDR3 sequence (DNA): TGCAGCGTTCTGGGGGGGACAGGGGCCGATACGCAGTATTTT. Amino acids: CSVLGGTGADTQYF.

The chain is built from TRBV29-1 and TRBJ2-2; TRBD2 matches at 7 bases. The germline V gene encodes CDR1 SQVTM and CDR2 ANQGSEA. The trim removed 8 bases at V and 6 bases at J, leaving 9 bases unmatched. The CDR3 is 13 amino acids. The CDR3 nucleotides read TGCAGCATCGCGGGAGTGGTGGCCGGGGAGCTGTTTTTT. Protein sequence: CSIAGVVAGELFF.

This chain uses TRBV14 with TRBJ2-1; TRBD2 matches 11 bases. Germline-derived CDR1 and CDR2 are SGHDN and FVKESK. The CDR3 loop spans 16 amino acids. V was pared by 4 bases and J by 4 bases, with 6 bases of the junction left unmatched. CDR3 bases: TGTGCCAGCAGCCTCATTGGACTAGCGGGTTACAATGAGCAGTTCTTC. Translating it yields CASSLIGLAGYNEQFF.

This clone was recorded a few times. This sequence joins TRBV14 and TRBJ2-7, with D perhaps TRBD1 or TRBD2 (5 bases each). Germline V CDR1 and CDR2: SGHDN, FVKESK. Trimming removed 2 bases from V and 3 bases from J, with 14 bases in between. The CDR3 has 15 residues. The CDR3 DNA is TGTGCCAGCAGCCAACGGGACGGAGCTAACTACGAGCAGTACTTC. This encodes CASSQRDGANYEQYF.